These 20 T cell receptor beta chains were sequenced from one sample in a study of CD8 T cells in ankylosing spondylitis. Using its own MiXCR run on the 5' RACE reads, TCRdb lists one record per CDR3 protein. The table has 250,000 to 350,000 distinct CDR3 sequences, under 25% seen once; the top ten hold roughly 3.4%. The sample taken for sequencing was blood, either unsorted or a sorted T cell fraction (not recorded which). These receptors were collected from a female donor with ankylosing spondylitis or in good health (not recorded which).

This clonotype was detected a few times. The rearrangement links TRBV7-2 to TRBJ2-7; 8 nucleotides align to TRBD1. The CDR3 extends over 13 amino acids. The germline V gene has CDR1 SGHTA and CDR2 FQGNSA. Trimming removed 5 bases from V and 2 bases from J; junction bases left unmatched: 2. The CDR3 DNA sequence: TGTGCCAGCAGCCAACAGGGGGCCTACGAGCAGTACTTC. It yields the protein CASSQQGAYEQYF.

A few counts support this clonotype. V and J are TRBV18 and TRBJ2-7; 8 bases are a match to TRBD1. Germline V gene sequence: CDR1 KGHSH, CDR2 LQKENI. CDR3 length equals 13 residues. V shed 2 bases, J shed 5 bases, and the junction held 2 bases outside the gene matches. The CDR3 region has the DNA TGTGCCAGCTCACCAGTGACAGGGGACGAGCAGTACTTC. Amino acids: CASSPVTGDEQYF.

This clonotype occurred a few times. This chain links TRBV4-3 with TRBJ2-1, with unresolved D. The CDR3 contains 15 residues. CDR1 is LGHNA, CDR2 YSLEER, per germline. V was trimmed by 0 bases and J by 9 bases, leaving 15 bases between them. This CDR3 is CASSQDPPPSGEQFF. The CDR3 region has the DNA TGCGCCAGCAGCCAAGACCCCCCCCCGTCGGGTGAGCAGTTCTTC.

The rearrangement uses TRBV5-1 and TRBJ2-3; no reliable D call. The CDR3 is 14 residues long. Germline V gene lookup returns CDR1 SGHRS and CDR2 YFSETQ. V was trimmed by 2 bases and J by 2 bases, leaving 9 bases between them. CDR3 nucleotide sequence: TGCGCCAGCAGCTTTACTCGTAACACAGATACGCAGTATTTT. This sequence encodes CASSFTRNTDTQYF.

V and J are TRBV10-3 and TRBJ2-3, with TRBD1 identical over 9 bases. The CDR3 consists of 13 residues. Germline V gene lookup returns CDR1 ENHRY and CDR2 SYGVKD. Trimming at V came to 3 bases and at J to 13 bases, leaving 8 bases not matched to a gene. CDR3 sequence reads: CAISDAVGQGKYF. The CDR3 nucleotides read TGTGCCATCAGTGACGCCGTTGGACAGGGGAAGTATTTT.

This clonotype showed up just once. This chain connects TRBV6-1 to TRBJ2-1; 15 nucleotides agree with TRBD2. The CDR3 spans 16 residues. Trimming removed 7 bases from V and 7 bases from J; junction bases left unmatched: 8. Germline V gene lookup returns CDR1 MNHNS and CDR2 SASEGT. The CDR3 protein is CASTPGTSGRFNEQFF. The CDR3 nucleotides read TGTGCCAGCACCCCGGGGACTAGCGGGAGGTTTAATGAGCAGTTCTTC.

The chain joins TRBV10-3 to TRBJ2-2; 11 nucleotides line up with TRBD2. The length of the CDR3 is 16 residues. Germline trimming cut 11 bases from V and 0 bases from J; bases unmatched to any gene: 8. Germline V gene data show CDR1 as ENHRY and CDR2 as SYGVKD. Written as DNA, the CDR3 is TGTGCCGCCAGGACTAGCGGGCCATCGAACACCGGGGAGCTGTTTTTT. Its protein product is CAARTSGPSNTGELFF.

The chain has TRBV7-2 and TRBJ2-2; unclear D gene. The V gene's germline CDR1 is SGHTA and CDR2 FQGNSA. The length of the CDR3 is 16 residues. V was clipped by 5 bases and J by 3 bases, with 16 bases between them. The CDR3 region has the DNA TGTGCCAGCAGCCTTCTGCGCACCCCCGACACCGGGGAGCTGTTTTTT. Translated, it gives CASSLLRTPDTGELFF. Drawing the rest from reference TRBV7-2 and TRBJ2-2, the complete variable domain is GAGVSQSPSNKVTEKGKDVELRCDPISGHTALYWYRQSLGQGLEFLIYFQGNSAPDKSGLPSDRFSAERTGGSVSTLTIQRTQQEDSAVYLCASSLLRTPDTGELFFGEGSRLTVL.

This clonotype was counted ten times or more. The chain joins TRBV20-1 to TRBJ1-5; D may be TRBD1 (6 bases). The CDR3 sequence is 16 residues long. The germline gives CDR1 DFQATT, CDR2 SNEGSKA (reference sequence). The V end lost 6 bases, the J end lost 1 base, and 19 bases lay between the germline ends. This chain's CDR3 is CSATHSRGWSNQPQHF. In DNA form, the CDR3 reads TGCAGTGCCACTCATTCCAGGGGCTGGAGCAATCAGCCCCAGCATTTT.

In this sample, this clonotype turned up a few times. The CDR3 is CASSSRIRVHEQYF. The DNA of the CDR3 is TGTGCCAGCAGTTCAAGGATCAGGGTCCACGAGCAGTACTTC. The rearrangement uses TRBV6-5 and TRBJ2-7, with D possibly TRBD1 on 5 matching bases. From germline, CDR1 is MNHEY and CDR2 SVGAGI. V lost 4 bases, J lost 5 bases, and 15 bases lay in between. This CDR3 region has 14 residues.

This clonotype was counted at least ten times. The chain is built from TRBV6-2 or TRBV6-3 and TRBJ1-1, with D unclear. V lost 2 bases and J 1 base, leaving 5 bases between the germline ends. Germline lookup yields CDR1 MNHEY and CDR2 SVGEGT. The CDR3 extends over 13 amino acids. The CDR3 loop reads CASSYNGNTEAFF. The CDR3 DNA reads as TGTGCCAGCAGTTACAACGGGAACACTGAAGCTTTCTTT.

This clonotype was picked up one time. This chain joins TRBV5-6 and TRBJ2-3, with D perhaps TRBD2 (6 bases). Trimming shortened V by 2 bases and J by 5 bases, and 15 bases separated the two germline ends. Germline CDR1 is SGHDT and CDR2 is YYEEEE. This CDR3 spans 15 amino acids. CDR3 in DNA: TGTGCCAGCAGCTTTACGAGGTTTAGCGGAGATACGCAGTATTTT. Protein sequence: CASSFTRFSGDTQYF.

The DNA of the CDR3 is TGTGCCACCAGCAGAGGTCTAGCGGGGGACAATGAGCAGTTCTTC. This gives the protein CATSRGLAGDNEQFF. The chain recombines TRBV15 with TRBJ2-1; 10 nucleotides align to TRBD2. The J segment lost 5 bases and the V segment lost 1 base, leaving 2 bases of the junction unmatched. This CDR3 is 15 amino acids long. Germline V gives CDR1 LNHNV, CDR2 YYDKDF (reference sequence).

This clonotype was found a few times. CDR3 coding DNA: TGTGCCAGCAGTATTAGCGGGAGCTCCTACAATGAGCAGTTCTTC. Its translation is CASSISGSSYNEQFF. The chain uses TRBV12-3 or TRBV12-4 and TRBJ2-1, with 9 nucleotides matching TRBD2. The V gene end was trimmed by 5 bases and the J gene end by 0 bases; junction bases not matched to a gene: 2. This CDR3 is 15 amino acids long.

This clonotype was found a few times. The J gene is TRBJ2-3, the V gene TRBV20-1; 8 bases line up with TRBD2. Germline assignment: CDR1 DFQATT and CDR2 SNEGSKA (reference sequence). The CDR3 has 14 amino acids. V lost 5 bases, J lost 8 bases, and 12 bases stayed unmatched. The CDR3 spells CSAGLARRRGTQYF. The CDR3 DNA reads as TGCAGTGCTGGACTAGCCCGGCGCCGTGGTACGCAGTATTTT.

This chain joins TRBV25-1 and TRBJ1-2, with D unclear. V was pared by 2 bases and J by 3 bases, with 10 bases between. CDR3 length: 14 residues. Germline CDR1 reads MGHDK; CDR2 reads SYGVNS. The DNA of the CDR3 is TGTGCCAGCAGTGAACTGAGACGCGACTATGGCTACACCTTC. Translating it yields CASSELRRDYGYTF.

The V gene is TRBV12-3 or TRBV12-4, the J gene TRBJ2-5, with D possibly TRBD1 on 5 matching bases. Between the trimmed V and J ends, which lost 2 bases and 5 bases, there was a span of 9 bases. There are 13 residues in the CDR3. The CDR3 sequence is CASSLKGCETQYF. In DNA form, the CDR3 reads TGTGCCAGCAGTTTAAAGGGGTGTGAGACCCAGTACTTC.

This clonotype turned up a few times. The DNA of the CDR3 is TGTGCCACAAAGAGGGGGGGCACTGAAGCTTTCTTT. Its translation is CATKRGGTEAFF. V and J are TRBV7-2 and TRBJ1-1, with TRBD1 as a possible D gene (6 bases). Germline CDR1 SGHTA, CDR2 FQGNSA. The V end lost 10 bases, the J end lost 4 bases, and 13 bases lay between the germline ends. This CDR3 is 12 amino acids long. The full variable domain, rest sourced from reference TRBV7-2 and TRBJ1-1, is GAGVSQSPSNKVTEKGKDVELRCDPISGHTALYWYRQSLGQGLEFLIYFQGNSAPDKSGLPSDRFSAERTGGSVSTLTIQRTQQEDSAVYLCATKRGGTEAFFGQGTRLTVV.

This clonotype was counted between two and nine times. The V and J genes are TRBV28 and TRBJ2-7, with D hard to call. V was shortened by 5 bases and J by 4 bases, with 6 bases between the two germline ends. Germline CDR1 reads MDHEN; CDR2 reads SYDVKM. CDR3 length equals 11 residues. Here the CDR3 DNA reads TGTGCCAGCAGTCCTCAATACGAGCAGTACTTC. Translated: CASSPQYEQYF.

The sample holds a few counts of this clonotype. This chain joins TRBV7-2 and TRBJ1-2; D gene unclear. Between the trimmed V and J ends, which lost 2 bases and 2 bases, there was a span of 6 bases. The CDR3 totals 13 residues. The germline gives CDR1 SGHTA, CDR2 FQGNSA. The CDR3 sequence: CASSLLGNYGYTF. CDR3 DNA sequence: TGTGCCAGCAGCTTACTAGGCAACTATGGCTACACCTTC.